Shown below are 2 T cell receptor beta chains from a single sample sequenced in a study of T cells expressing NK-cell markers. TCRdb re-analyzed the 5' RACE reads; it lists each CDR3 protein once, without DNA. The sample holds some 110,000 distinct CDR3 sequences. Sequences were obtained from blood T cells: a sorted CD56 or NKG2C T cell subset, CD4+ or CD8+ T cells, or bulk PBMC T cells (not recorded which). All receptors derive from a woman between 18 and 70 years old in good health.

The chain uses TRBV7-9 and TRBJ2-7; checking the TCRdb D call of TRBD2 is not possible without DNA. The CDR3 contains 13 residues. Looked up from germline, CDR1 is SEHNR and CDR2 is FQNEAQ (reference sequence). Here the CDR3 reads CASSPSRSYEQYF.

CDR3 sequence: CSASMRGSSYEQYF. The V and J genes are TRBV20-1 and TRBJ2-7. Germline CDR1 DFQATT, CDR2 SNEGSKA (reference sequence). The CDR3 runs to 14 residues.